The 5 T cell receptor beta chains reported below all come from one sample, sequenced in a study of T-cell reconstitution after alpha-beta-depleted transplantation in children. Unique molecular identifiers were incorporated when the TCRbeta library was constructed. TCRdb analysed the PCR reads with MiXCR anew, one entry per CDR3 protein. The sample records some 300,000 distinct CDR3 sequences, about 9.4% being singletons. Source: PBMCs from the stem cell graft donor, taken from the stem cell graft. The source is a human donor who donated a stem cell graft to a child with acute lymphoblastic leukemia.

The sample holds a few counts of this clonotype. This chain links TRBV5-5 with TRBJ2-7; 9 bases fit TRBD1. Germline V gene data show CDR1 as SGHKS and CDR2 as YYEKEE (reference sequence). The CDR3 has 15 residues. Trimming removed 6 bases from V and 3 bases from J; junction bases left unmatched: 10. The CDR3 loop is CASTPNRQGVYEQYF. In nucleotides, the CDR3 is TGTGCCAGCACCCCTAACAGACAGGGGGTCTACGAGCAGTACTTC.

The chain uses TRBV7-6 and TRBJ2-5; D remains ambiguous. This CDR3 comprises 12 residues. V was cut by 5 bases and J by 5 bases, with 9 bases left in between. Per germline, CDR1 SGHVS and CDR2 FNYEAQ. The CDR3 here is CASSTLGETQYF. In nucleotides, the CDR3 is TGTGCCAGCAGCACCTTAGGGGAGACCCAGTACTTC.

The chain carries TRBV30 and TRBJ2-7; no firm D call. V dropped 1 base and J dropped 5 bases, with 9 bases sitting between them. CDR3 length: 12 amino acids. The germline CDR1 and CDR2 sequences are GTSNPN and SVGIG (reference sequence). CDR3 nucleotides: TGTGCCTGGAGTGCAGGTGTGGACGAGCAGTACTTC. Translating gives CAWSAGVDEQYF.

The gene calls are TRBV12-3 or TRBV12-4 and TRBJ1-1, with D unclear. Between the trimmed V and J ends, which lost 6 bases and 10 bases, there was a span of 18 bases. This CDR3 contains 13 residues. This CDR3 reads CASRGSFQMIAFF. The CDR3 bases are TGTGCCAGCAGGGGGTCATTCCAGATGATAGCTTTCTTT.

This chain links TRBV5-5 with TRBJ2-6; 8 bases are a match to TRBD1. Looked up from germline, CDR1 is SGHKS and CDR2 is YYEKEE (reference sequence). The CDR3 is 16 residues long. Trimming at V came to 2 bases and at J to 2 bases, leaving 3 bases not matched to a gene. CDR3 bases: TGTGCCAGCAGCTTACTACAGGGGGCTGGGGCCAACGTCCTGACTTTC. Translated: CASSLLQGAGANVLTF.